Each of the 6 T cell receptor beta chains below was sequenced from the same sample in a study of T cells in Graves' hyperthyroidism and ophthalmopathy. The TCR beta CDR3 regions underwent amplification using RNA transcripts as the source. The HTBI primer set served for first-round RT-PCR of the TCR CDR3. A single record per CDR3 protein comes from TCRdb applying MiXCR to the multiplex PCR reads. The data hold approximately 98,000 distinct CDR3 sequences, with approximately 39% observed a single time. Sequenced: peripheral blood or thyroid tissue (not recorded which). The source is a young woman with Graves' hyperthyroidism.

V is TRBV20-1 and J is TRBJ2-5; 13 positions match TRBD2. The V gene end was trimmed by 1 base and the J gene end by 3 bases; junction bases not matched to a gene: 2. The CDR3 has 15 amino acids. The germline V gene encodes CDR1 DFQATT and CDR2 SNEGSKA (reference sequence). The CDR3 reads CSARGTSGREETQYF. Here the CDR3 DNA reads TGCAGTGCTAGAGGGACTAGCGGGAGAGAAGAGACCCAGTACTTC.

This clonotype has at least ten counts. The rearrangement joins TRBV20-1 to TRBJ2-3; D is unresolved. CDR3 length: 13 residues. Trimming took off 4 bases at V and 0 bases at J, with 8 bases between the two ends. CDR1 DFQATT and CDR2 SNEGSKA come from the germline V gene (reference sequence). The CDR3 DNA follows: TGCAGTGCTAAAGTTCGGAGCACAGATACGCAGTATTTT. It translates to CSAKVRSTDTQYF.

A note on this clonotype: Being one base from a much bigger clone, this may be a read error. The chain uses TRBV28 and TRBJ1-1, with D perhaps TRBD1 (5 bases). The CDR3 is made up of 15 amino acids. V lost 5 bases to trimming and J lost 7 bases, with 20 bases between them. Germline V gene lookup returns CDR1 MDHEN and CDR2 SYDVKM. The CDR3 reads CASSNEQESLSEAFF. For the CDR3, the DNA is TGTGCCAGCAGTAACGAACAGGAGTCTTTAAGTGAAGCTTTCTTT.

Of note for this clonotype: The conserved phenylalanine or tryptophan is not found at the CDR3 terminus, so this likely reflects a read error. The chain links TRBV20-1 to TRBJ1-1; 8 nucleotides agree with TRBD1. The V segment lost 6 bases and the J segment 3 bases; nucleotides outside the gene matches: 3. This CDR3 has 12 amino acids. Germline values: CDR1 DFQATT, CDR2 SNEGSKA (reference sequence). For the CDR3, the DNA is TGCAGTGCGCAGGACAGGGACACTGAAGCTTTCCTT. It translates to CSAQDRDTEAFL.

This clonotype was observed many times. This chain connects TRBV7-9 to TRBJ1-4; the D gene is possibly TRBD1 (5 bases). The CDR3 contains 15 residues. Germline assignment: CDR1 SEHNR and CDR2 FQNEAQ (reference sequence). Trimming took off 5 bases at V and 0 bases at J, with 10 bases between the two ends. CDR3 sequence: CASSAATATNEKLFF. CDR3 DNA sequence: TGTGCCAGCAGCGCCGCGACAGCAACTAATGAAAAACTGTTTTTT. The whole variable domain, remainder taken from reference TRBV7-9 and TRBJ1-4, is DTGVSQNPRHKITKRGQNVTFRCDPISEHNRLYWYRQTLGQGPEFLTYFQNEAQLEKSRLLSDRFSAERPKGSFSTLEIQRTEQGDSAMYLCASSAATATNEKLFFGSGTQLSVL.

For this clonotype: A read error may be the cause here, since a much bigger clone is one base away. Likely a read error: the CDR3 ends without its conserved phenylalanine or tryptophan. J is TRBJ2-7 and V is TRBV7-2, with 7 bases matching TRBD2. Germline V gives CDR1 SGHTA, CDR2 FQGNSA. The CDR3 consists of 13 residues. V gave up 5 bases and J gave up 5 bases; unmatched junction bases: 6. Here the CDR3 DNA reads TGTGCCAGCAGCCGCGGGAGTTTAAACGAGCAGTACCTC. It is translated as CASSRGSLNEQYL.